The 13 T cell receptor beta chains reported below all come from one sample, sequenced in a study of Ad26.COV2.S vaccination and SARS-CoV-2 variants. The repertoire was sequenced with immunoSEQ multiplex PCR; TCRdb's copy has only in-frame clones and lacks some. In the table there are about 350,000 clones, approximately 90% of which are singletons. Treatment: 19 received Ad26.COV2.S at low or high dose, single or two shots; 5 received placebo; per-sample allocation not given. Sampling took place 63 days after the first vaccine or placebo injection. The source material was peripheral blood, sampled in a trial of Ad26.COV2.S vaccine versus placebo. The receptors stem from a person aged 18-65 years who received the Ad26.COV2.S COVID-19 vaccine or a placebo.

This clone came up once. This chain links TRBV7-9 with TRBJ2-3; 11 bases align to TRBD2. The germline V gene encodes CDR1 SEHNR and CDR2 FQNEAQ (reference sequence). The CDR3 spans 15 residues. V lost 5 bases, J lost 3 bases, and 4 bases stayed unmatched. In DNA, the CDR3 is TGTGCCAGCAGCCCGGGACTAGCGGAAACAGATACGCAGTATTTT. Protein product: CASSPGLAETDTQYF.

The V and J genes are TRBV13 and TRBJ1-2; D may be TRBD1 (6 bases). Germline V gene data show CDR1 as PRHDT and CDR2 as FYEKMQ (reference sequence). The CDR3 runs to 13 residues. V was shortened by 3 bases and J by 7 bases, with 12 bases between the two germline ends. The CDR3 region has the DNA TGTGCCAGCAGCTTTCTCACAGGGCCTGGCTACACCTTC. Residues: CASSFLTGPGYTF. Based on the CDR3 plus reference TRBV13 and TRBJ1-2, the full variable domain is AAGVIQSPRHLIKEKRETATLKCYPIPRHDTVYWYQQGPGQDPQFLISFYEKMQSDKGSIPDRFSAQQFSDYHSELNMSSLELGDSALYFCASSFLTGPGYTFGSGTRLTVV.

The rearrangement links TRBV9 to TRBJ2-1; D not resolved. V shed 0 bases and J shed 15 bases, with 13 bases lying between them. The CDR3 runs 12 residues. The germline CDR1 and CDR2 sequences are SGDLS and YYNGEE. CDR3 protein: CASSVGSKVPFF. The CDR3, as DNA: TGTGCCAGCAGCGTAGGTAGTAAGGTCCCGTTCTTC. Full variable domain (remainder filled in from reference TRBV9 and TRBJ2-1): DSGVTQTPKHLITATGQRVTLRCSPRSGDLSVYWYQQSLDQGLQFLIQYYNGEERAKGNILERFSAQQFPDLHSELNLSSLELGDSALYFCASSVGSKVPFFGPGTRLTVL.

This chain connects TRBV5-6 to TRBJ1-1, with a tentative D call TRBD1 (6 bases). The CDR3 has 17 residues. The germline V gene has CDR1 SGHDT and CDR2 YYEEEE. The V end was cut by 0 bases, the J end by 4 bases, with 19 bases between. CDR3 sequence reads: CASSLELGRGSGTEAFF. Written as DNA, the CDR3 is TGTGCCAGCAGCTTGGAGCTGGGCAGGGGAAGTGGCACTGAAGCTTTCTTT.

This chain connects TRBV7-9 to TRBJ2-2; TRBD2 matches 9 bases. CDR1 SEHNR and CDR2 FQNEAQ come from the germline V gene (reference sequence). The CDR3 has 15 residues. J lost 6 bases, V lost 1 base, and 3 bases had no gene match. The CDR3 sequence is CASSLVAGVAGELFF. The CDR3 coding sequence is TGTGCCAGCAGCTTAGTAGCGGGAGTGGCCGGGGAGCTGTTTTTT.

J is TRBJ2-1 and V is TRBV19; D remains ambiguous. The germline V gene encodes CDR1 LNHDA and CDR2 SQIVND (reference sequence). The length of the CDR3 is 16 residues. V lost 0 bases and J 0 bases, leaving 9 bases between the germline ends. The CDR3 region is CASSIDEESSYNEQFF. Written as DNA, the CDR3 is TGTGCCAGTAGTATAGATGAGGAGAGCTCCTACAATGAGCAGTTCTTC.

J is TRBJ1-4 and V is TRBV7-8; a possible D gene is TRBD1 (5 bases). Trimming pared 1 base from V and 0 bases from J, leaving 12 bases between. There are 17 residues in the CDR3. Per germline, CDR1 SGHVS and CDR2 FQNEAQ. This chain's CDR3 is CASSLVPQGATNEKLFF. Written as DNA, the CDR3 is TGTGCCAGCAGCTTAGTCCCTCAGGGAGCAACTAATGAAAAACTGTTTTTT.

This clone was counted a few times. The chain couples TRBV28 to TRBJ1-1; no reliable D call. The V end was cut by 1 base, the J end by 5 bases, with 14 bases between. CDR3 size: 15 residues. CDR1 is MDHEN and CDR2 is SYDVKM in the germline V gene. The CDR3, as DNA: TGTGCCAGCAGTTTATTCTCTCGGCCTCGAACTGAAGCTTTCTTT. It encodes CASSLFSRPRTEAFF.

J is TRBJ1-5 and V is TRBV7-2, with 7 nucleotides matching TRBD1. Germline values: CDR1 SGHTA, CDR2 FQGNSA. With 2 bases clipped from V and 4 bases from J, the junction kept 5 bases outside the gene matches. CDR3 length: 15 residues. CDR3 bases: TGTGCCAGCAGCTTAAGACAGGGTGGGAATCAGCCCCAGCATTTT. This translates into CASSLRQGGNQPQHF. The full variable domain, in which reference TRBV7-2 and TRBJ1-5 provide the parts outside the CDR3, is GAGVSQSPSNKVTEKGKDVELRCDPISGHTALYWYRQSLGQGLEFLIYFQGNSAPDKSGLPSDRFSAERTGGSVSTLTIQRTQQEDSAVYLCASSLRQGGNQPQHFGDGTRLSIL.

This chain joins TRBV9 and TRBJ2-1; TRBD2 matches at 11 bases. Trimming at V came to 3 bases and at J to 5 bases, leaving 7 bases not matched to a gene. Looked up from germline, CDR1 is SGDLS and CDR2 is YYNGEE. CDR3 length equals 16 residues. The CDR3 DNA follows: TGTGCCAGCAGCGCAGTAGCGGGACTAGCGGACAATGAGCAGTTCTTC. Protein sequence: CASSAVAGLADNEQFF.

V is TRBV6-5 and J is TRBJ2-5; 10 nucleotides align to TRBD1. This CDR3 comprises 15 residues. V lost 6 bases and J lost 4; bases outside the gene matches: 8. CDR1 is MNHEY, CDR2 SVGAGI, per germline. The CDR3 sequence: CASRSTGGYRETQYF. CDR3 in DNA: TGTGCCAGCAGATCGACAGGGGGCTACAGAGAGACCCAGTACTTC.

This chain connects TRBV7-2 to TRBJ1-2; 7 bases map to TRBD1. The CDR3 is 18 residues long. The V gene end was trimmed by 5 bases and the J gene end by 4 bases; junction bases not matched to a gene: 19. Looked up from germline, CDR1 is SGHTA and CDR2 is FQGNSA. Here the CDR3 reads CASSPQVQGPPVAYGYTF. The CDR3, as DNA: TGTGCCAGCAGCCCACAAGTACAGGGGCCGCCGGTGGCCTATGGCTACACCTTC.

This chain connects TRBV2 to TRBJ2-7; 7 nucleotides agree with TRBD1. Germline values: CDR1 SNHLY, CDR2 FYNNEI. The CDR3 length is 13 residues. V dropped 11 bases and J dropped 3; count of bases not matched to a gene: 10. This CDR3 is CASRQGVVYEQYF. DNA for the CDR3: TGTGCCTCACGACAGGGCGTAGTCTACGAGCAGTACTTC.